These 22 T cell receptor beta chains were all obtained from the same sample, sequenced in a study of blood T cell repertoires in COVID-19. Using immunoSEQ multiplex PCR, the repertoire was profiled, and TCRdb retains in-frame clones only, with some absent. This table holds a few hundred thousand clones, more than 80% found once. The sequencing sample was made of peripheral blood. All receptors come from a man aged 35-49 years with acute or convalescent COVID-19.

This rearrangement joins TRBV18 to TRBJ2-2, with TRBD2 matching 10 bases. CDR1 is KGHSH, CDR2 LQKENI, per germline. J was trimmed by 2 bases and V by 6 bases; bases with no gene match: 3. The CDR3 is made up of 15 amino acids. DNA for the CDR3: TGTGCCAGCTCGGGACTAGCGACAAACACCGGGGAGCTGTTTTTT. Translation gives CASSGLATNTGELFF.

The chain couples TRBV7-6 to TRBJ2-1; D is ambiguous. Germline values: CDR1 SGHVS, CDR2 FNYEAQ. V was shortened by 1 base and J by 5 bases, with 3 bases between the two germline ends. This CDR3 region has 12 residues. This CDR3 is CASSLDNNEQFF. CDR3 sequence (DNA): TGTGCCAGCAGCTTAGACAACAATGAGCAGTTCTTC.

This clone was seen a few times. The genes are TRBV28 and TRBJ2-3; D possibly corresponds to TRBD1 (6 bases). The CDR3 totals 14 residues. The V and J ends lost 4 bases and 6 bases respectively, with 14 bases between them. Germline CDR1 and CDR2: MDHEN and SYDVKM. CDR3 residues: CASSYGRGGDTQYF. CDR3 DNA: TGTGCCAGCAGTTACGGCAGAGGGGGTGATACGCAGTATTTT.

The chain combines TRBV7-9 with TRBJ2-1; no reliable D call. Trimming left V 8 bases short and J 7 bases short, with 6 bases between. Germline V gene lookup returns CDR1 SEHNR and CDR2 FQNEAQ (reference sequence). This CDR3 region has 10 residues. The CDR3 DNA reads as TGTGCCAGCTACCGGAATGAGCAGTTCTTC. Translation: CASYRNEQFF.

The chain has TRBV3-1 (or the pseudogene TRBV3-2) and TRBJ2-7; possibly TRBD2 for D (5 bases). The CDR3 sequence is 13 residues long. CDR1 and CDR2 (germline): LGHDT, YNNKEL (reference sequence). Trimming shortened V by 5 bases and J by 3 bases, and 11 bases separated the two germline ends. In DNA form, the CDR3 reads TGTGCCAGCAGCAACCGAGACTACTACGAGCAGTACTTC. Its protein product is CASSNRDYYEQYF.

The rearrangement joins TRBV15 to TRBJ2-7; a possible D gene is TRBD1 (6 bases). Germline CDR1 is LNHNV and CDR2 is YYDKDF (reference sequence). The CDR3 loop spans 16 amino acids. The V and J ends lost 0 bases and 3 bases respectively, with 15 bases between them. The CDR3 bases are TGTGCCACCAGCAGAGATCACGGACAGAGCTTCTACGAGCAGTACTTC. Protein: CATSRDHGQSFYEQYF.

The chain is built from TRBV27 and TRBJ1-2, with 8 bases that match TRBD1. Germline-derived CDR1 and CDR2 are MNHEY and SMNVEV (reference sequence). The CDR3 sequence is 16 residues long. V shed 6 bases, J shed 0 bases, and the junction held 9 bases outside the gene matches. DNA of the CDR3: TGTGCCAGCAGCCCGCGACAGGGGTCTACTAACTATGGCTACACCTTC. It is translated as CASSPRQGSTNYGYTF.

The chain is built from TRBV4-1 and TRBJ2-7; 9 nucleotides match TRBD1. V was pared by 2 bases and J by 2 bases, with 10 bases of the junction left unmatched. This CDR3 is built from 17 residues. The germline gives CDR1 MGHRA, CDR2 YSYEKL. The CDR3 bases are TGCGCCAGCAGCCAACAGTTAGGGGACAGGGCAACCTACGAGCAGTACTTC. It encodes CASSQQLGDRATYEQYF.

V and J are TRBV6-2 or TRBV6-3 and TRBJ2-7; weak D call: TRBD1 (6 bases). Germline V lookup: CDR1 MNHEY, CDR2 SVGEGT. V lost 5 bases, J lost 5 bases, and 19 bases lay in between. The CDR3 extends over 15 amino acids. The DNA for the CDR3 is TGTGCCAGCAGTAAGCACAGGGTAAGGTTGGACGAGCAGTACTTC. As protein: CASSKHRVRLDEQYF.

This clone was counted a few times. This chain links TRBV6-6 with TRBJ1-3; perhaps TRBD1 as D (5 bases). The CDR3 length is 16 residues. Germline V CDR1 and CDR2: MNHNY, SVGAGI (reference sequence). The V end was cut by 7 bases, the J end by 0 bases, with 16 bases between. The chain's CDR3 is CASIGAYRSSGNTIYF. The CDR3 bases are TGTGCCAGCATAGGGGCTTACCGAAGCTCTGGAAACACCATATATTTT.

The rearrangement uses TRBV2 and TRBJ1-1, with D unclear. The ends were cut back, 7 bases at V and 0 bases at J, with 9 bases in the middle. Germline CDR1 is SNHLY and CDR2 is FYNNEI. There are 13 residues in the CDR3. In nucleotides, the CDR3 is TGTGCCAGCACCCAGGAAATGAACACTGAAGCTTTCTTT. The encoded protein is CASTQEMNTEAFF.

The chain couples TRBV7-2 to TRBJ1-4; 9 nucleotides align to TRBD1. The trim removed 5 bases at V and 5 bases at J, leaving 3 bases unmatched. Germline V CDR1 and CDR2: SGHTA, FQGNSA. This CDR3 has 14 amino acids. CDR3 loop: CASSPGQGNEKLFF. In nucleotides, the CDR3 is TGTGCCAGCAGCCCGGGACAGGGAAATGAAAAACTGTTTTTT.

V gene TRBV3-1 (or the pseudogene TRBV3-2) combines with J gene TRBJ1-6; D may be TRBD1 (6 bases). Trimming shortened V by 11 bases and J by 12 bases, and 14 bases separated the two germline ends. CDR1 is LGHDT, CDR2 YNNKEL, per germline (reference sequence). This CDR3 region has 11 residues. This chain's CDR3 is CASAEGGPLHF. CDR3 nucleotide sequence: TGTGCCTCCGCGGAAGGGGGACCCCTCCACTTT.

This chain connects TRBV27 to TRBJ1-2; 9 nucleotides agree with TRBD1. In germline, CDR1 is MNHEY, CDR2 SMNVEV (reference sequence). The V and J ends lost 3 bases and 5 bases, in that order; junction bases with no gene match: 7. The CDR3 is 15 amino acids. The CDR3 loop reads CASSFFRTGVYGYTF. The CDR3, as DNA: TGTGCCAGCAGTTTTTTTCGGACAGGGGTATATGGCTACACCTTC.

The V call is TRBV7-2, the J call TRBJ2-2, with D possibly TRBD1 on 6 matching bases. The germline V gene has CDR1 SGHTA and CDR2 FQGNSA. This CDR3 has 16 residues. Trimming stripped 4 bases from V and 2 bases from J, with 14 bases between. The DNA of the CDR3 is TGTGCCAGCAGCTCCCGAGGGGGAGCAAACACCGGGGAGCTGTTTTTT. It translates to CASSSRGGANTGELFF.

The chain uses TRBV10-3 and TRBJ2-3; D unresolved. The CDR3 is made up of 12 amino acids. Trimming shortened V by 9 bases and J by 4 bases, and 11 bases separated the two germline ends. From germline, CDR1 is ENHRY and CDR2 SYGVKD. The CDR3 coding sequence is TGTGCCATGTCTGGGCAGGCAGATACGCAGTATTTT. Its translation: CAMSGQADTQYF.

The chain carries TRBV18 and TRBJ2-3; the D is unclear. CDR1 and CDR2 from the germline V gene are KGHSH and LQKENI. The CDR3 is 13 residues long. Trimming pared 1 base from V and 2 bases from J, leaving 4 bases between. In nucleotides, the CDR3 is TGTGCCAGCTCACCACTAAACACAGATACGCAGTATTTT. This gives the protein CASSPLNTDTQYF.

The chain links TRBV29-1 to TRBJ1-2; D is ambiguous. This CDR3 region has 13 residues. Germline V CDR1 and CDR2: SQVTM, ANQGSEA. V was cut by 4 bases and J by 8 bases, with 17 bases left in between. CDR3 loop: CSVAVGNRGGYTF. The CDR3 DNA reads as TGCAGCGTTGCTGTCGGAAACAGAGGGGGCTACACCTTC.

This clone was counted once. The V and J genes are TRBV10-1 and TRBJ2-3; the D is unclear. V was cut by 2 bases and J by 2 bases, with 8 bases left in between. Germline assignment: CDR1 WNHNN and CDR2 SYGVQD (reference sequence). This CDR3 comprises 14 residues. CDR3 sequence reads: CASSEAQTTDTQYF. CDR3 nucleotide sequence: TGCGCCAGCAGTGAGGCACAGACCACAGATACGCAGTATTTT.

This chain joins TRBV19 and TRBJ1-2; 8 bases agree with TRBD1. The CDR3 has 14 residues. The J segment lost 2 bases and the V segment lost 5 bases, leaving 4 bases of the junction unmatched. The germline CDR1 and CDR2 sequences are LNHDA and SQIVND (reference sequence). The CDR3 coding sequence is TGTGCCAGTAGTGATAGGACAGGGAACTATGGCTACACCTTC. It translates to CASSDRTGNYGYTF.

Only one count was recorded for this clone. Within the sample, other DNA sequences also encode this same CDR3. The rearrangement links TRBV5-5 to TRBJ2-7; tentatively, D is TRBD1 (6 bases). This CDR3 spans 13 amino acids. Germline V lookup: CDR1 SGHKS, CDR2 YYEKEE (reference sequence). Trimming took off 1 base at V and 4 bases at J, with 9 bases between the two ends. This chain's CDR3 is CASSLTGSYEQYF. The CDR3 DNA follows: TGTGCCAGCAGCTTGACAGGGTCGTACGAGCAGTACTTC.

This chain uses TRBV30 with TRBJ2-3; TRBD1 is a possible D gene (5 bases). Germline-derived CDR1 and CDR2 are GTSNPN and SVGIG (reference sequence). V was trimmed by 4 bases and J by 3 bases, leaving 5 bases between them. The CDR3 consists of 11 residues. The CDR3 DNA is TGTGCCTGGACAGGGACAGATACGCAGTATTTT. Translated, it gives CAWTGTDTQYF.